These T cell receptor beta chains were read from a single sample in a study of blood T cells in healthy people across ages. From the 5' RACE reads, TCRdb called clonotypes with MiXCR, one entry per CDR3 protein. This table holds 910,000 or so distinct CDR3 sequences, roughly 50% found once. What was sequenced was blood. The receptors were sampled from a woman between 55 and 75 years old in good health. Both conserved end residues are part of each CDR3. A D gene is named only where the DNA matches it firmly. Part of the rows lack a size; the others show once, few, many or a class for expanded clones.

abundance	d_gene	v_gene	j_gene	CDR3aa	CDR3nt
.	.	TRBV15	TRBJ2-6	CATSRDVRVSGANVLTF	TGTGCCACCAGCAGAGATGTGAGGGTCTCTGGGGCCAACGTCCTGACTTTC
.	TRBD2	TRBV29-1	TRBJ2-5	CSVEDWRGGRVVKETQYF	TGCAGCGTTGAAGATTGGCGGGGTGGGAGGGTAGTTAAGGAGACCCAGTACTTC
.	TRBD2	TRBV28	TRBJ2-1	CASSVRTSGRGSNEQFF	TGTGCCAGCAGCGTAAGGACTAGCGGGAGAGGCTCCAATGAGCAGTTCTTC
.	.	TRBV20-1	TRBJ2-7	CSARNPQGTFYEQYF	TGCAGTGCTAGAAATCCACAGGGAACATTTTACGAGCAGTACTTC
.	.	TRBV29-1	TRBJ1-6	CSVAEGGGSPLHF	TGCAGCGTTGCGGAGGGCGGCGGGTCACCCCTCCACTTT
.	.	TRBV20-1	TRBJ2-7	CSAETASPKLNYEQYF	TGCAGTGCTGAAACGGCTAGCCCGAAACTTAACTACGAGCAGTACTTC
few	TRBD1	TRBV20-1	TRBJ2-7	CSAPSDRAYEQYF	TGCAGTGCTCCTTCGGACAGGGCCTACGAGCAGTACTTC
.	TRBD2	TRBV12-3/TRBV12-4	TRBJ2-7	CASSSRTSGGADEQYF	TGTGCCAGCAGTTCCCGGACTAGCGGGGGGGCAGATGAGCAGTACTTC
.	.	TRBV9	TRBJ2-7	CASSVWTDQNEQYF	TGTGCCAGCAGCGTATGGACAGACCAAAACGAGCAGTACTTC
.	TRBD2	TRBV18	TRBJ2-4	CASSPSIAGESKNIQYF	TGTGCCAGCTCACCGTCCATAGCGGGAGAATCCAAAAACATTCAGTACTTC
few	.	TRBV28	TRBJ2-7	CAAQGGEQYF	TGTGCCGCTCAGGGGGGCGAGCAGTACTTC
.	TRBD1	TRBV10-3	TRBJ1-1	CAIGDREAEAFF	TGTGCCATCGGGGACAGGGAAGCTGAAGCTTTCTTT
.	.	TRBV29-1	TRBJ2-7	CSVADLYEQYF	TGCAGCGTCGCGGACTTATACGAGCAGTACTTC
.	.	TRBV7-9	TRBJ2-4	CASSVNKGIDIQYF	TGTGCCAGCAGCGTAAATAAGGGGATTGACATTCAGTACTTC
.	TRBD2	TRBV4-3	TRBJ2-3	CASSQVAAGGTDTQYF	TGCGCCAGCAGCCAAGTAGCAGCGGGAGGCACAGATACGCAGTATTTT
.	TRBD1	TRBV4-2	TRBJ2-1	CASSQLGQGAHNEQFF	TGTGCCAGCAGCCAACTGGGACAGGGGGCGCACAATGAGCAGTTCTTC
few	.	TRBV6-2/TRBV6-3	TRBJ2-1	CASTLANEQFF	TGTGCCAGCACCCTCGCGAATGAGCAGTTCTTC
few	.	TRBV4-1	TRBJ1-2	CASSLTDTFYGYTF	TGCGCCAGCAGCCTTACGGACACCTTCTATGGCTACACCTTC
many	.	TRBV11-2	TRBJ1-6	CASSPPSLLGTRSPLHF	TGTGCCAGCAGCCCACCGAGTTTGTTGGGGACGAGGTCACCCCTCCACTTT
few	.	TRBV28	TRBJ2-6	CASSLIQSGANVLTF	TGTGCCAGCAGTTTAATCCAGTCTGGGGCCAACGTCCTGACTTTC
.	.	TRBV30	TRBJ1-5	CAWTRGWNQPQHF	TGTGCCTGGACCCGGGGGTGGAATCAGCCCCAGCATTTT
.	.	TRBV25-1	TRBJ2-7	CASSDRGASYEQYF	TGTGCCAGCAGTGATAGGGGTGCCTCCTACGAGCAGTACTTC
many	TRBD2	TRBV7-3	TRBJ2-5	CASRGRASGRADETQYF	TGTGCCAGCAGAGGCAGGGCTAGCGGGAGAGCGGATGAGACCCAGTACTTC
.	TRBD1	TRBV6-6	TRBJ1-6	CASLEDRRNSPLHF	TGTGCCAGCTTGGAGGACAGGCGGAATTCACCCCTCCACTTT
.	TRBD1	TRBV18	TRBJ1-4	CASSPLTGGEKLFF	TGTGCCAGCTCACCACTAACAGGGGGCGAAAAACTGTTTTTT
once	.	TRBV20-1	TRBJ2-1	CSARGRSHEQFF	TGCAGTGCTAGGGGGAGGAGTCATGAGCAGTTCTTC
.	TRBD2	TRBV11-2	TRBJ2-1	CASSPQTPTTSGGNEQFF	TGTGCCAGCAGCCCCCAAACCCCCACCACTAGCGGGGGGAATGAGCAGTTCTTC
few	.	TRBV25-1	TRBJ2-7	CASSAGEDGSYEQYF	TGTGCCAGCAGTGCCGGGGAGGACGGTTCCTACGAGCAGTACTTC
.	TRBD2	TRBV6-2/TRBV6-3	TRBJ2-7	CASRRGLAGEKYF	TGTGCCAGCAGAAGGGGACTAGCGGGGGAGAAGTACTTC
.	.	TRBV6-5	TRBJ1-2	CASSYSEGLAGYTF	TGTGCCAGCAGTTACAGCGAGGGGCTGGCTGGCTACACCTTC
.	TRBD2	TRBV6-2/TRBV6-3	TRBJ2-3	CASSYSPWREETDTQYF	TGTGCCAGCAGTTATTCTCCTTGGCGGGAGGAGACAGATACGCAGTATTTT
.	TRBD2	TRBV5-1	TRBJ2-4	CASSRPSGGIQYF	TGCGCCAGCAGCCGACCCAGCGGGGGAATTCAGTACTTC
.	.	TRBV28	TRBJ2-7	CASRTRDVLGYEQYF	TGTGCCAGCAGAACCCGGGACGTTTTGGGCTACGAGCAGTACTTC
few	.	TRBV5-1	TRBJ1-5	CASSLEGYSNQPQHF	TGTGCCAGCAGTTTGGAGGGATATAGCAATCAGCCCCAGCATTTT
.	.	TRBV20-1	TRBJ1-5	CSASTLFGDAMPQHF	TGCAGTGCTTCGACATTGTTTGGGGATGCCATGCCCCAGCATTTT
.	TRBD2	TRBV27	TRBJ2-2	CASRGLAAGELFF	TGTGCCAGCAGAGGACTAGCTGCCGGGGAGCTGTTTTTT
.	TRBD2	TRBV9	TRBJ2-1	CASSAGTSGEQFF	TGTGCCAGCAGCGCTGGGACTAGCGGTGAGCAGTTCTTC
many	TRBD1	TRBV4-1	TRBJ2-7	CASSQDGERGRYEQYF	TGCGCCAGCAGCCAAGATGGAGAGAGGGGGCGCTACGAGCAGTACTTC
.	TRBD2	TRBV15	TRBJ2-7	CATSRAGGLGAYEQYF	TGTGCCACCAGCAGAGCCGGGGGACTAGGGGCCTACGAGCAGTACTTC
.	.	TRBV28	TRBJ2-1	CASSFRADSSYNEQFF	TGTGCCAGCAGTTTTAGGGCCGACAGCTCCTACAATGAGCAGTTCTTC
.	TRBD2	TRBV5-1	TRBJ2-1	CASSPPGLAERSSSYNEQFF	TGCGCCAGCAGCCCGCCGGGACTAGCGGAGAGATCTAGCTCCTACAATGAGCAGTTCTTC
few	.	TRBV20-1	TRBJ1-2	CSGTGLRYGYTF	TGCAGTGGCACCGGGCTCCGCTATGGCTACACCTTC
few	.	TRBV27	TRBJ2-5	CASSLSRTVRTREQYF	TGTGCCAGCAGTTTATCGAGGACAGTCCGAACGAGGGAGCAGTACTTC
.	.	TRBV5-1	TRBJ2-3	CASSLGMGTDTQYF	TGCGCCAGCAGCTTGGGGATGGGGACAGATACGCAGTATTTT
.	TRBD2	TRBV27	TRBJ2-3	CASSRTWTSGSTDTQYF	TGTGCCAGCAGTAGAACCTGGACTAGCGGGAGCACAGATACGCAGTATTTT
.	TRBD2	TRBV5-1	TRBJ2-1	CASSGSGRAEQFF	TGCGCCAGCAGCGGAAGCGGGAGAGCTGAGCAGTTCTTC
.	.	TRBV3-1	TRBJ1-2	CASSQGIGGGSYTF	TGTGCCAGCAGCCAAGGGATTGGGGGGGGAAGCTACACCTTC
.	.	TRBV7-6	TRBJ2-7	CASSSSLASEQYF	TGTGCCAGCAGCTCCTCCTTAGCTTCCGAGCAGTACTTC
.	.	TRBV7-9	TRBJ2-7	CASSSKNYEQYF	TGTGCCAGCAGCTCAAAGAATTACGAGCAGTACTTC
.	.	TRBV14	TRBJ1-1	CASSRGGPLRAFF	TGTGCCAGCAGCCGAGGGGGTCCGTTGCGAGCTTTCTTT
.	.	TRBV20-1	TRBJ2-3	CSAPLADTQYF	TGCAGTGCTCCTTTGGCAGATACGCAGTATTTT
.	TRBD2	TRBV5-1	TRBJ2-1	CASIQREGSNEQFF	TGCGCCAGCATCCAGCGGGAGGGAAGCAATGAGCAGTTCTTC
many	TRBD1	TRBV11-2	TRBJ2-3	CASSFGTGRTDTQYF	TGTGCCAGCAGCTTCGGGACAGGGAGAACAGATACGCAGTATTTT